The clone carrying this T cell receptor beta chain was detected many times. This entry comes from a study of T cells in Graves' hyperthyroidism and ophthalmopathy. Turning to the study itself: Pretreatment peripheral blood was obtained at initial diagnosis.

Using RNA transcripts as the source, TCR beta CDR3 regions were amplified. HTBI primers were the set used in a first-round RT-PCR of the TCR CDR3. TCRdb independently ran MiXCR on the multiplex PCR reads; one entry per CDR3 protein. Among 300,000 to 400,000 distinct CDR3 sequences listed, about 13% were seen once. The germline V and J ends were trimmed by 8 bases and 4 bases, with 15 bases remaining between them. This CDR3 is 13 amino acids long. Germline V gene data show CDR1 as ENHRY and CDR2 as SYGVKD. The rearrangement links TRBV10-3 to TRBJ2-7; D not certain. The receptor was isolated from a woman aged 18-30 years with Graves' hyperthyroidism. The specimen was blood. The CDR3 protein is CAIRVTPEYEQYF. CDR3 in DNA: TGTGCCATCCGAGTGACGCCCGAGTACGAGCAGTACTTC.